Listed below are T cell receptor beta chains from one sample, sequenced in a study of T-cell memory formation after mild COVID-19. TCRdb redid the calling of the 5' RACE reads with MiXCR, one entry per CDR3 protein. The sample carries a few hundred thousand distinct CDR3 sequences, roughly 13% recorded once. Sequencing used PBMCs or a T cell subset sorted from them (not recorded which). These receptors all stem from a man aged 18 to 35 who had mild COVID-19 (a few samples of this study predate the infection). Cell type and time point are not known. CDR3s leave out the opening cysteine and the closing phenylalanine or tryptophan. The D gene is left open where the match is weak.

length: 11
V: TRBV4-3
D: .
CDR3: ASSQAPQETQY

length: 14
V: TRBV15
D: .
CDR3: ATSRDEGRVTDTQY

length: 9
V: TRBV18
D: .
CDR3: ASSPMETQY

length: 13
V: TRBV6-5
D: TRBD1
CDR3: ASKHGQGSLYGYT

length: 12
V: TRBV12-3/TRBV12-4
D: .
CDR3: ASLNRVDTGELF

length: 12
V: TRBV6-5
D: .
CDR3: ASSPRVGRDTQY

length: 13
V: TRBV18
D: .
CDR3: ASSPPKGSQETQY

length: 10
V: TRBV20-1
D: .
CDR3: SGTPSGTEAF

length: 12
V: TRBV11-2
D: .
CDR3: ASSLGVRTGELF

length: 12
V: TRBV10-3
D: TRBD1
CDR3: AISESVTGSSRH

length: 13
V: TRBV29-1
D: TRBD2
CDR3: SVGLAGAFTDTQY

length: 12
V: TRBV18
D: .
CDR3: ASSPAGQAYEQY

length: 12
V: TRBV7-3
D: .
CDR3: ASSEGGNGNEQF

length: 13
V: TRBV7-2
D: .
CDR3: ASSATRSPYNEQF

length: 12
V: TRBV27
D: TRBD1
CDR3: ASRITGDNSPLH

length: 12
V: TRBV3-1
D: .
CDR3: ASSINDGHSPLH

length: 12
V: TRBV9
D: .
CDR3: ASSASAGAGGYT

length: 12
V: TRBV7-2
D: .
CDR3: ASSRQLSDQPQH

length: 13
V: TRBV4-3
D: .
CDR3: ASSQDLAQQETQY

length: 12
V: TRBV6-1
D: .
CDR3: ASSEAGGHTEAF

length: 10
V: TRBV7-9
D: .
CDR3: ASSHGLEKLF

length: 11
V: TRBV5-1
D: .
CDR3: ASTIGGGYEQY

length: 13
V: TRBV6-5
D: .
CDR3: ASSYQSSYNSPLH

length: 15
V: TRBV5-1
D: .
CDR3: ASSLIGADATNEKLF

length: 12
V: TRBV6-5
D: TRBD2
CDR3: ASNPGLAGQELF

length: 14
V: TRBV7-9
D: TRBD1
CDR3: ASSIVGTGAQETQY

length: 15
V: TRBV24-1
D: TRBD2
CDR3: ATSDPKRAGGYNEQF

length: 10
V: TRBV28
D: .
CDR3: ASTRRSDTQY

length: 17
V: TRBV4-1
D: .
CDR3: ASSQGLSATGLAKNIQY

length: 15
V: TRBV7-9
D: .
CDR3: ASSSLMGGAHYNEQF

length: 14
V: TRBV7-9
D: .
CDR3: ASSPPIRGRDYGYT

length: 14
V: TRBV7-8
D: TRBD1
CDR3: ASSLEARQGNQPQH

length: 12
V: TRBV20-1
D: .
CDR3: SASEGGDNEKLF

length: 11
V: TRBV14
D: .
CDR3: ASRRGSRETQY

length: 10
V: TRBV7-3
D: .
CDR3: ASSSQGDEQF

length: 13
V: TRBV27
D: .
CDR3: ASSRGGIGDNEQF

length: 12
V: TRBV6-2/TRBV6-3
D: TRBD1
CDR3: ASSYTGTDYGYT

length: 11
V: TRBV5-4
D: .
CDR3: ASSLDTGTEAF

length: 12
V: TRBV20-1
D: .
CDR3: SAPASGTTGELF

length: 12
V: TRBV5-4
D: .
CDR3: ASSSGPDGETQY

length: 13
V: TRBV9
D: .
CDR3: ASSVDGYSNQPQH

length: 11
V: TRBV24-1
D: TRBD1
CDR3: ATSGGTAETQY

length: 14
V: TRBV5-1
D: TRBD2
CDR3: ASSLAGTSGADTQY

length: 12
V: TRBV27
D: .
CDR3: ASSLNGQNTEAF

length: 11
V: TRBV12-3/TRBV12-4
D: .
CDR3: ATTGLANTEAF

length: 13
V: TRBV9
D: .
CDR3: ASSVEVRPGEKLF

length: 17
V: TRBV7-2
D: TRBD1
CDR3: ASSLAGFPRGPSGNTIY

length: 13
V: TRBV6-2/TRBV6-3
D: .
CDR3: ASIATDPGTGELF

length: 9
V: TRBV25-1
D: .
CDR3: ASSELYGYT

length: 14
V: TRBV4-2
D: TRBD1
CDR3: ASSQDLGQGSDTQY

length: 16
V: TRBV7-9
D: .
CDR3: ASSSGLSRVWGTGELF

length: 12
V: TRBV10-2
D: TRBD1
CDR3: ASSGTGRDYGYT

length: 15
V: TRBV18
D: TRBD1
CDR3: ASSSPGQAGADEKLF

length: 15
V: TRBV28
D: TRBD1
CDR3: ASSDRDRALSSGELF